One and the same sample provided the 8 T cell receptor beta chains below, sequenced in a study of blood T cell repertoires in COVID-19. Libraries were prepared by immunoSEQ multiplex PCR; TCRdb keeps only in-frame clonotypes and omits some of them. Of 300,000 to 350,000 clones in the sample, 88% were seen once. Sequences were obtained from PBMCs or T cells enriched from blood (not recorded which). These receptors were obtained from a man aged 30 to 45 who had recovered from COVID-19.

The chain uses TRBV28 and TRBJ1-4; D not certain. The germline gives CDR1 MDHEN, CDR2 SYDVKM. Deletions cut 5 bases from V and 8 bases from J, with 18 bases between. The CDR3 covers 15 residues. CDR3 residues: CASSPPGGRQEKLFF. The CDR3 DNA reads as TGTGCCAGCAGTCCCCCGGGAGGGCGTCAGGAAAAACTGTTTTTT.

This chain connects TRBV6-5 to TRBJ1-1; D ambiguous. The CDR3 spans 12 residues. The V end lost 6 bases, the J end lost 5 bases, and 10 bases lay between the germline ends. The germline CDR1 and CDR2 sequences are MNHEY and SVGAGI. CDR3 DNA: TGTGCCAGCAGGGAGGGTAGAACTGAAGCTTTCTTT. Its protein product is CASREGRTEAFF.

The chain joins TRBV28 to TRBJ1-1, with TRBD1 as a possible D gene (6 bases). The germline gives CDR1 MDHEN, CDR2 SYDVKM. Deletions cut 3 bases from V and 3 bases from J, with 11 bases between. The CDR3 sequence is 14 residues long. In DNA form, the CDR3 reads TGTGCCAGCAGTTTGAGGACAGCGGACACTGAAGCTTTCTTT. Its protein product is CASSLRTADTEAFF.

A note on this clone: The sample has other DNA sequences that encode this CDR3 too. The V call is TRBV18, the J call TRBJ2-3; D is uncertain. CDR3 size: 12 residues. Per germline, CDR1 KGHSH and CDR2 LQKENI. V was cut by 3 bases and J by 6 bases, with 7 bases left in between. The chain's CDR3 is CASSPSVDTQYF. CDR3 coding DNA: TGTGCCAGCTCACCCTCGGTGGATACGCAGTATTTT.

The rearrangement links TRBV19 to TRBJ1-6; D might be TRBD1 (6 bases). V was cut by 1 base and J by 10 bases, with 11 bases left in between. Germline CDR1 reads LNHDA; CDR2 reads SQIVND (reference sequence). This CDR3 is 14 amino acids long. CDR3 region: CASSIGAGESPLHF. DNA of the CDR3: TGTGCCAGTAGTATAGGGGCAGGGGAGTCACCCCTCCACTTT.

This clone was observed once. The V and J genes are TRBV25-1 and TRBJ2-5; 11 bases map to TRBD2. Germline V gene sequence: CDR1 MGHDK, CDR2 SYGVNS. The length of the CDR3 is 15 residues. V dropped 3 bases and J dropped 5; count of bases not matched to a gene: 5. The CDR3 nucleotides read TGTGCCAGCAGTGAGGTAGCGGGGGGGCCCGAGACCCAGTACTTC. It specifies CASSEVAGGPETQYF.

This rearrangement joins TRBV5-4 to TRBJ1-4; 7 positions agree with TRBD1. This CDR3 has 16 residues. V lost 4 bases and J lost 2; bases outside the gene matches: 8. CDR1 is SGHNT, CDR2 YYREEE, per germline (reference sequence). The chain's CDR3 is CASSKDRVLTNEKLFF. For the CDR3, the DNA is TGTGCCAGCAGCAAAGACAGGGTGCTGACTAATGAAAAACTGTTTTTT.

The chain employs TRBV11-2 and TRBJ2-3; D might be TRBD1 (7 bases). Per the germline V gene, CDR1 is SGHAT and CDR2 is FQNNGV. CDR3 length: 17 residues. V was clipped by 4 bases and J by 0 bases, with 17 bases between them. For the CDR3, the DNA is TGTGCCAGCAGCTCTAGGCCGACAGGGACTAGCACAGATACGCAGTATTTT. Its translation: CASSSRPTGTSTDTQYF.